This is a list of T cell receptor beta chains from one sample in a study of cytotoxic CD8 clonotypes in ibrutinib-treated CLL. Assay used: immunoSEQ multiplex PCR; TCRdb lists only in-frame clones, some missing. The top ten hold roughly 6.3% of the sample, which has approximately 320,000 clones, 67% seen once. The sample consisted of PBMCs, taken after 36 months of ibrutinib treatment. Every receptor here comes from a human donor with chronic lymphocytic leukemia. Both conserved end residues are part of each CDR3. A D gene is named only where the DNA matches it firmly. The size field is filled for only some rows; it gives once, few, many or a size class.

v_gene	len	abundance	j_gene	d_gene	CDR3aa	CDR3nt
TRBV14	15	.	TRBJ2-2	TRBD1	CASSPTGGYTGELFF	TGTGCCAGCAGCCCCACAGGGGGCTACACCGGGGAGCTGTTTTTT
TRBV4-1	15	.	TRBJ2-7	.	CASSQETTWVDEQYF	TGCGCCAGCAGCCAAGAAACCACGTGGGTCGACGAGCAGTACTTC
TRBV29-1	15	once	TRBJ1-4	.	CSASRSGVVSEKLFF	TGCAGCGCCTCCCGCTCTGGGGTAGTTAGTGAAAAACTGTTTTTT
TRBV4-1	16	.	TRBJ2-1	.	CASSQDRGRSYNEQFF	TGCGCCAGCAGCCAAGATCGGGGGCGGTCCTACAATGAGCAGTTCTTC
TRBV6-4	14	.	TRBJ1-5	.	CASSDRGRRQPQHF	TGTGCCAGCAGTGACCGGGGTCGGCGGCAGCCCCAGCATTTT
TRBV7-8	16	.	TRBJ2-2	.	CASSLAFGVGTGELFF	TGTGCCAGCAGCTTAGCGTTTGGGGTGGGGACCGGGGAGCTGTTTTTT
TRBV11-2	18	.	TRBJ2-3	TRBD2	CASSLARLAVHSMDTQYF	TGTGCCAGCAGCTTAGCCCGACTAGCGGTCCACTCTATGGATACGCAGTATTTT
TRBV28	13	.	TRBJ1-2	.	CASSLQLLGGYTF	TGTGCCAGCAGTTTACAGCTCCTCGGAGGCTACACCTTC
TRBV10-1	11	.	TRBJ2-1	.	CASSEWNEQFF	TGCGCCAGCAGTGAGTGGAATGAGCAGTTCTTC
TRBV25-1	14	.	TRBJ1-1	.	CASSRGGGGTEAFF	TGTGCCAGCAGTCGAGGAGGGGGTGGAACTGAAGCTTTCTTT
TRBV15	14	.	TRBJ1-5	.	CATSSWTENQPQHF	TGTGCCACCAGCAGTTGGACAGAGAATCAGCCCCAGCATTTT
TRBV7-3	14	.	TRBJ2-7	TRBD1	CASSLMGQSYEQYF	TGTGCCAGCAGCTTAATGGGACAGAGCTACGAGCAGTACTTC
TRBV6-4	10	.	TRBJ2-3	.	CASRADTQYF	TGTGCCAGCAGGGCAGATACGCAGTATTTT
TRBV7-9	16	.	TRBJ1-5	.	CASSLGRQDINQPQHF	TGTGCCAGCAGCTTAGGTCGCCAGGACATTAATCAGCCCCAGCATTTT
TRBV4-1	17	.	TRBJ1-5	.	CASSQDYPSQGGQPQHF	TGCGCCAGCAGCCAAGATTACCCCTCTCAAGGGGGTCAGCCCCAGCATTTT
TRBV5-1	15	once	TRBJ2-7	.	CASSGGTALSYEQYF	TGCGCCAGCAGCGGCGGGACAGCGCTCTCCTACGAGCAGTACTTC
TRBV19	14	.	TRBJ2-2	.	CASSSNGATGELFF	TGTGCCAGTAGTAGCAATGGAGCCACCGGGGAGCTGTTTTTT
TRBV5-1	15	.	TRBJ2-3	.	CASTSRASGTDTQYF	TGCGCCAGCACCTCAAGGGCCAGCGGAACAGATACGCAGTATTTT
TRBV13	16	.	TRBJ2-1	.	CASSFPSGADYNEQFF	TGTGCCAGCAGCTTTCCTTCCGGGGCAGACTACAATGAGCAGTTCTTC
TRBV13	17	.	TRBJ1-1	TRBD1	CASSPTGTGEEGTEAFF	TGTGCCAGCAGCCCCACCGGGACAGGGGAGGAAGGCACTGAAGCTTTCTTT
TRBV5-1	14	.	TRBJ1-6	.	CASSFTTGNSPLHF	TGCGCCAGCAGCTTCACAACGGGTAATTCACCCCTCCACTTT
TRBV6-1	15	.	TRBJ2-7	.	CASSEGVTPSYEQYF	TGTGCCAGCAGTGAAGGGGTGACACCATCCTACGAGCAGTACTTC
TRBV9	13	.	TRBJ2-5	.	CASSYTDTGTQYF	TGTGCCAGCAGCTACACAGACACAGGGACCCAGTACTTC
TRBV29-1	15	.	TRBJ2-7	TRBD1	CSVAWTGPRHYEQYF	TGCAGCGTTGCCTGGACAGGTCCTCGACACTACGAGCAGTACTTC
TRBV10-3	17	.	TRBJ2-3	TRBD1	CAISESVTGVRTDTQYF	TGTGCCATCAGTGAGTCAGTCACAGGGGTGCGCACAGATACGCAGTATTTT
TRBV4-1	15	.	TRBJ2-7	.	CASSQVYAFGYEQYF	TGCGCCAGCAGCCAAGTTTATGCTTTCGGCTACGAGCAGTACTTC
TRBV14	17	.	TRBJ1-6	.	CASSQITGGFYNSPLHF	TGTGCCAGCAGCCAAATCACAGGAGGGTTTTATAATTCACCCCTCCACTTT